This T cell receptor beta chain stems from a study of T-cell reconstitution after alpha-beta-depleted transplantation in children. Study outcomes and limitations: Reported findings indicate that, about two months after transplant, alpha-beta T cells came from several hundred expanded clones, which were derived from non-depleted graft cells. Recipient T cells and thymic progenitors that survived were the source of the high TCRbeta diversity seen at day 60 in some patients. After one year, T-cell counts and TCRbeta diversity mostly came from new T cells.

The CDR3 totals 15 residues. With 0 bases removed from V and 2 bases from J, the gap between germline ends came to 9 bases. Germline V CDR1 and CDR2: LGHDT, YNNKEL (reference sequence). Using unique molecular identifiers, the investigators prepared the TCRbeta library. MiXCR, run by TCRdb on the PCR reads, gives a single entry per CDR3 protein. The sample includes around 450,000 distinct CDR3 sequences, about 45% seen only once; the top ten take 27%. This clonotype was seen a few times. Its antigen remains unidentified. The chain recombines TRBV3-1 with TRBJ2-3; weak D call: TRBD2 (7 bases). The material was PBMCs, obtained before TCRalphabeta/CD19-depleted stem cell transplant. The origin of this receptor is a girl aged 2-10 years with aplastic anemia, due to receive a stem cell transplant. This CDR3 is CASSQEAGATDTQYF. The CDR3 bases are TGTGCCAGCAGCCAAGAGGCGGGGGCCACAGATACGCAGTATTTT.